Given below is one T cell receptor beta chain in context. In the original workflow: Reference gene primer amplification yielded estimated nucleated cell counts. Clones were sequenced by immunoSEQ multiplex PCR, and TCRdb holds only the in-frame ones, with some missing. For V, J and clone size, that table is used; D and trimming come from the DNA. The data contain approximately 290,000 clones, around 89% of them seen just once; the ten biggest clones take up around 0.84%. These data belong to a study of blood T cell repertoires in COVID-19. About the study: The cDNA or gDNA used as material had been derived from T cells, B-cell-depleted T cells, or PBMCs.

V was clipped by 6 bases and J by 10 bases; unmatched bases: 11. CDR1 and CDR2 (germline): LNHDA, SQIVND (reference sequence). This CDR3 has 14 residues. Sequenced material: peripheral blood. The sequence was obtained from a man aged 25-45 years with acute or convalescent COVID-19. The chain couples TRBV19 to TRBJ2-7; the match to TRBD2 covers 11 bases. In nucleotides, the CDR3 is TGTGCCAGTAGCCTCGGGACTAGCGGTACGAAACAGTACTTC. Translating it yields CASSLGTSGTKQYF.